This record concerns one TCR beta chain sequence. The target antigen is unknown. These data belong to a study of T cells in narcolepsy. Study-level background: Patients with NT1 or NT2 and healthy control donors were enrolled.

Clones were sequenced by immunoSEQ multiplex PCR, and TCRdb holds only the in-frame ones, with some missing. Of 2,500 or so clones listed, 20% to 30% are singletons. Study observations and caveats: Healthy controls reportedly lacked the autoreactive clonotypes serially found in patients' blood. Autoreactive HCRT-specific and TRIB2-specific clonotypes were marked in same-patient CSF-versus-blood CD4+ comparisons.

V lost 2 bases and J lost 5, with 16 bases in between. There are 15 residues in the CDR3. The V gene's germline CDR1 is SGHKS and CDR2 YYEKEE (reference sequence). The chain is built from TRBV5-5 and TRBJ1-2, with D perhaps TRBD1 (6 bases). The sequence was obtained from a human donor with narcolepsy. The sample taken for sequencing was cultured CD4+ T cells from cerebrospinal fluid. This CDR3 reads CASSLVGTTLYGYTF. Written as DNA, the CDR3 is TGTGCCAGCAGCTTAGTTGGGACAACACTTTATGGCTACACCTTC.